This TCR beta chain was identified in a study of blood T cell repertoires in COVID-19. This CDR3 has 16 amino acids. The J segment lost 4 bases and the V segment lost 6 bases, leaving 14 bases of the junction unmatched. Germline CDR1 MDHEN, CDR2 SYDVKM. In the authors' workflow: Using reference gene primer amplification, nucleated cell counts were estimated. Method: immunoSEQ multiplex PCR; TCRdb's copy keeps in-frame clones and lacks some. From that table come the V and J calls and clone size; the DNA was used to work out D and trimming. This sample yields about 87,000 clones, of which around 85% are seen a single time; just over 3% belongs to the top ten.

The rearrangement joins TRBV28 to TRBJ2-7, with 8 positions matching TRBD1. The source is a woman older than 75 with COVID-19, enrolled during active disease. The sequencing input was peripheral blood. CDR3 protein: CASSLLTGGRLYEQYF. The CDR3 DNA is TGTGCCAGCAGCTTACTAACAGGGGGTCGCCTATACGAGCAGTACTTC. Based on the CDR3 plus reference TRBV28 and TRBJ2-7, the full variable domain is DVKVTQSSRYLVKRTGEKVFLECVQDMDHENMFWYRQDPGLGLRLIYFSYDVKMKEKGDIPEGYSVSREKKERFSLILESASTNQTSMYLCASSLLTGGRLYEQYFGPGTRLTVT.